This T cell receptor (beta chain) derives from a study of OX40 agonist ivuxolimab in advanced cancers. Study details: Patients enrolled in dose escalation were diagnosed with hepatocellular carcinoma, melanoma, renal cell or head and neck cancer. Study observations and caveats: CD4+ and CD8+ blood T cells expanded clonally by week 6 at 0.1 to 3.0 mg/kg. At 0.1-3.0 mg/kg, partial responders had clonal expansion among the lowest observed.

Notes on this clone: Its antigen is unknown.

TCRdb's table, derived via immunoSEQ multiplex PCR, lists solely in-frame clones and lacks some. The sample yields roughly 9,200 clones, over 60% seen once. The starting material was CD4+ or CD8+ T cells sorted from blood, obtained in a trial of the OX40 agonist ivuxolimab. The TCR sequence derives from an adult with an advanced solid tumor such as melanoma, head and neck, liver or kidney cancer.

The CDR3 DNA reads TGTGCCAGCAGCGTAGCTCCAGGGCCCGGGGCCAACGTCCTGACTTTC. Translated, it gives CASSVAPGPGANVLTF. The gene calls are TRBV9 and TRBJ2-6, with D perhaps TRBD1 (5 bases). The length of the CDR3 is 16 residues. V lost 0 bases, J lost 4 bases, and 11 bases lay in between. Per the germline V gene, CDR1 is SGDLS and CDR2 is YYNGEE.